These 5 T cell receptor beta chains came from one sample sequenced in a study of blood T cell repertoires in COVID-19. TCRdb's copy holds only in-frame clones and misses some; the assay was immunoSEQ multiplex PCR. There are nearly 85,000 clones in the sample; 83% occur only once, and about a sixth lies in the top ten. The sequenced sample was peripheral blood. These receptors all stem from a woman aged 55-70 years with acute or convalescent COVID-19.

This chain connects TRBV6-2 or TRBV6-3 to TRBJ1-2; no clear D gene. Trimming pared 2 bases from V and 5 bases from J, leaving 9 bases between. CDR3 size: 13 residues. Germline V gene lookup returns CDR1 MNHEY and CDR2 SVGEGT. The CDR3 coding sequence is TGTGCCAGCAGTTACGGCACGTGGTATGGCTACACCTTC. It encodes CASSYGTWYGYTF.

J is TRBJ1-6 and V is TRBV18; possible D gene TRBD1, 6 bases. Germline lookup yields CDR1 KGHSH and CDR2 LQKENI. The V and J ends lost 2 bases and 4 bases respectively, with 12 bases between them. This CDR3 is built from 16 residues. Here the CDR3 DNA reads TGTGCCAGCTCACCAGTCGGCAGGGGTTATAATTCACCCCTCCACTTT. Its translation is CASSPVGRGYNSPLHF.

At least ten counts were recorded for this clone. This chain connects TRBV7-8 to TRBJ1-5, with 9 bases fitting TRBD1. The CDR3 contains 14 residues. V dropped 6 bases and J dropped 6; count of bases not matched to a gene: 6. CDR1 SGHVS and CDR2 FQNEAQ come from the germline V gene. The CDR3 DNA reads TGTGCCAGCAGTTCACAGGGGGCCGGTCAGCCCCAGCATTTT. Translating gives CASSSQGAGQPQHF.

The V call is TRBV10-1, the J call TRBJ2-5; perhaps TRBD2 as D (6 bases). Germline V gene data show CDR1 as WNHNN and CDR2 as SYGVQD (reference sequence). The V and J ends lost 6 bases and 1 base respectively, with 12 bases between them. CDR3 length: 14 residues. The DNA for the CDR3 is TGCGCCAGCAGCCGGGAGATAAGCCAAGAGACCCAGTACTTC. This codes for CASSREISQETQYF.

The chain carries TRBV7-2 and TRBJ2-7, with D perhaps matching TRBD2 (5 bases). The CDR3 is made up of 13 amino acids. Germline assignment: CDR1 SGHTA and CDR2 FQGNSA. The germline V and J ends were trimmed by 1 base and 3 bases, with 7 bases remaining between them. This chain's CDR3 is CASSLERVYEQYF. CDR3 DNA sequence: TGTGCCAGCAGCTTAGAGAGGGTCTACGAGCAGTACTTC.